This is a list of T cell receptor beta chains from one sample in a study of blood T cell repertoires in COVID-19. Sequenced by immunoSEQ multiplex PCR; TCRdb stores in-frame clones only, minus some. Among approximately 49,000 clones, 68% were seen once, and the ten largest hold roughly 10%. What was sequenced was peripheral blood. The receptors derive from an older woman with acute or convalescent COVID-19. Each CDR3 is given with its conserved first and last residue. The D gene is left open where the match is weak. Clone size is not always given. Where it is, it says once, few, many or a class for expanded clones.

D	J	V	size	CDR3	DNA
NA	TRBJ1-1	TRBV27	NA	CASSFLETAEAFF	TGTGCCAGCAGTTTCCTGGAGACCGCTGAAGCTTTCTTT
NA	TRBJ2-3	TRBV5-4	NA	CASSGAGGDTQYF	TGTGCCAGCAGCGGGGCCGGGGGAGATACGCAGTATTTT
NA	TRBJ2-1	TRBV28	NA	CASSLLDSSYNEQFF	TGTGCCAGCAGTTTATTGGACTCCTCCTACAATGAGCAGTTCTTC
TRBD1	TRBJ2-7	TRBV7-2	NA	CASRPGGRFYEQYF	TGTGCCAGCAGGCCAGGGGGCCGGTTCTACGAGCAGTACTTC
TRBD2	TRBJ2-1	TRBV6-2/TRBV6-3	many	CASSYSGLAGVYNEQFF	TGTGCCAGCAGTTACTCGGGACTAGCGGGAGTCTACAATGAGCAGTTCTTC
TRBD2	TRBJ2-7	TRBV19	NA	CASSMTSGSSYEQYF	TGTGCCAGTAGTATGACTAGCGGGAGCTCCTACGAGCAGTACTTC
NA	TRBJ2-1	TRBV2	few	CASKVGGTGNEQFF	TGTGCCAGCAAGGTAGGGGGAACCGGCAATGAGCAGTTCTTC
NA	TRBJ2-7	TRBV4-1	NA	CASSQGASLLEQYF	TGCGCCAGCAGCCAAGGGGCATCGCTTCTCGAGCAGTACTTC
NA	TRBJ2-2	TRBV6-2/TRBV6-3	once	CASSYPFGIYRDANTGELFF	TGTGCCAGCAGTTACCCGTTTGGTATCTACAGGGACGCGAACACCGGGGAGCTGTTTTTT
NA	TRBJ1-1	TRBV10-3	NA	CATAETGRASTEAFF	TGTGCCACCGCTGAGACCGGCAGGGCCTCCACTGAAGCTTTCTTT
NA	TRBJ2-5	TRBV28	NA	CATKWGSGEQETQYF	TGTGCCACCAAGTGGGGTAGCGGAGAGCAAGAGACCCAGTACTTC
NA	TRBJ2-2	TRBV15	NA	CATSRDRRGTGELFF	TGTGCCACCAGCAGAGATCGAAGGGGGACCGGGGAGCTGTTTTTT
NA	TRBJ2-7	TRBV18	NA	CASSPSVLDAREQYF	TGTGCCAGCTCCCCCTCGGTTCTAGACGCTCGCGAGCAGTACTTC
NA	TRBJ1-3	TRBV5-1	few	CASSSDSHSSGNTIYF	TGCGCCAGCAGCTCCGACAGCCATAGCTCTGGAAACACCATATATTTT
TRBD1	TRBJ2-1	TRBV10-3	NA	CAISGDRTINNEQFF	TGTGCCATCAGTGGGGACAGGACGATAAACAATGAGCAGTTCTTC
NA	TRBJ1-5	TRBV10-2	NA	CASSESGGWNQPQHF	TGCGCCAGCAGTGAGTCAGGGGGTTGGAATCAGCCCCAGCATTTT
TRBD2	TRBJ2-7	TRBV28	NA	CASSPPGLAGVEQYF	TGTGCCAGCAGTCCACCGGGACTAGCGGGGGTCGAGCAGTACTTC
NA	TRBJ2-1	TRBV7-8	NA	CASSLRLVNEQFF	TGTGCCAGCAGCTTACGACTAGTGAATGAGCAGTTCTTC
NA	TRBJ1-2	TRBV28	NA	CASSLAASGYGYTF	TGTGCCAGCAGTTTGGCGGCAAGTGGTTATGGCTACACCTTC
NA	TRBJ2-5	TRBV5-1	NA	CASSLGGGGRQTETQYF	TGCGCCAGCAGCTTAGGTGGGGGGGGGCGTCAGACGGAGACCCAGTACTTC
TRBD1	TRBJ2-7	TRBV6-5	NA	CASSKLSDRGHEQYF	TGTGCCAGCAGTAAACTATCGGACAGGGGCCACGAGCAGTACTTC
TRBD2	TRBJ2-1	TRBV5-1	NA	CASSPPSGGSVNEQFF	TGCGCCAGCAGCCCCCCAAGTGGCGGGAGTGTGAATGAGCAGTTCTTC
TRBD1	TRBJ2-7	TRBV3-1/TRBV3-2	NA	CASSRRDRDPYEQYF	TGTGCCAGCAGCCGCCGGGACAGGGATCCCTACGAGCAGTACTTC
TRBD1	TRBJ2-2	TRBV11-3	NA	CASSLVQGATGELFF	TGTGCCAGCAGCTTAGTTCAGGGGGCGACCGGGGAGCTGTTTTTT
TRBD2	TRBJ2-5	TRBV3-1/TRBV3-2	NA	CASSHYGLAGETQYF	TGTGCCAGCAGCCACTACGGACTAGCGGGTGAGACCCAGTACTTC
NA	TRBJ2-7	TRBV4-3	NA	CASSQDPSDEQYF	TGCGCCAGCAGCCAAGATCCCTCGGACGAGCAGTACTTC
NA	TRBJ2-3	TRBV7-3	NA	CASSLSGDTDTQYF	TGTGCCAGCAGCTTAAGCGGCGACACAGATACGCAGTATTTT
TRBD1	TRBJ1-1	TRBV2	NA	CASRLDRGGTEAFF	TGTGCCAGCAGATTGGACAGGGGGGGCACTGAAGCTTTCTTT